This entry describes one TCR beta chain. The data derive from a study of blood T cell repertoires in COVID-19. Study-wide context: The United States, Italy and Spain provided the acute and convalescent COVID-19 samples. T cells, B-cell-depleted T cells, or PBMCs provided the cDNA or gDNA that served as material.

Losses at the gene ends were 5 bases for V and 5 bases for J; bases not matched to a gene: 5. CDR1 is SNHLY and CDR2 is FYNNEI in the germline V gene. The CDR3 is 15 residues long. Study processing details: Amplification with reference gene primers provided the estimates of nucleated cell counts. Data came from immunoSEQ multiplex PCR; TCRdb stores just in-frame clones and leaves some out. That table gives V, J and clone size, and the DNA gave D and trimming. The sample holds 81,000 or so clones; approximately 91% are singletons and the top ten take 12%. The chain couples TRBV2 to TRBJ1-6, with 8 bases identical to TRBD1. The sequence was obtained from a man in his 70s with active or convalescent COVID-19. The sample comprised peripheral blood. For the CDR3, the DNA is TGTGCCAGCAGTTTGGGACAGGCTAATAATTCACCCCTCCACTTT. Translation: CASSLGQANNSPLHF.